Following are 4 T cell receptor beta chains from one sample sequenced in a study of CXCR3-negative and CXCR3-positive naive CD8 T cells. 5' RACE with UMI labels generated the TRB cDNA libraries. TCRdb re-called the 5' RACE reads; every CDR3 protein appears as one record, without DNA. Its listing shows approximately 41,000 distinct CDR3 sequences. Sequenced input: memory CD8+ T cells from blood. All receptors come from a human donor in good health. Some clones in this sample may be carry-over from other donors' samples.

The chain combines TRBV6-2 or TRBV6-3 with TRBJ2-1; as DNA is missing, the TRBD2 call by TCRdb cannot be tested. Germline loops: CDR1 MNHEY, CDR2 SVGEGT. The CDR3 extends over 15 amino acids. The CDR3 sequence is CASSGLAGAYNERFF.

The rearrangement links TRBV6-6 to TRBJ2-5; the D call from TCRdb, TRBD1, cannot be confirmed without DNA. The CDR3 has 14 amino acids. Germline loops: CDR1 MNHNY, CDR2 SVGAGI (reference sequence). The CDR3 reads CASSYTRQMETQYF.

V is TRBV6-1 and J is TRBJ1-1; TCRdb indicates TRBD1, and absent DNA this call remains unverified. The CDR3 extends over 15 amino acids. The germline gives CDR1 MNHNS, CDR2 SASEGT. CDR3: CASILPTGVNTEAFF.

This CDR3 reads CASRRTSYNEQFF. The rearrangement joins TRBV11-3 to TRBJ2-1. The CDR3 consists of 13 residues. Germline V gene lookup returns CDR1 SGHNT and CDR2 YENEEA.